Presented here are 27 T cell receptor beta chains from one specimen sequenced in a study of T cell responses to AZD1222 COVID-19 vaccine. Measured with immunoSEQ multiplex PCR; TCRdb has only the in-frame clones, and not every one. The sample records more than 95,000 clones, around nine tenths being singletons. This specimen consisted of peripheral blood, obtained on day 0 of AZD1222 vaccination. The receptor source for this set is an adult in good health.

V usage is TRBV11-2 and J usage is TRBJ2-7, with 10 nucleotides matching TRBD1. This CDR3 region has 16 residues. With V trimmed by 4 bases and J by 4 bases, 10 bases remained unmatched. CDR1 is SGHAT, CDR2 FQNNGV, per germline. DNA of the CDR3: TGTGCCAGCAGCTCCTTAGCGGGACAGGGGTTGTACGAGCAGTACTTC. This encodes CASSSLAGQGLYEQYF.

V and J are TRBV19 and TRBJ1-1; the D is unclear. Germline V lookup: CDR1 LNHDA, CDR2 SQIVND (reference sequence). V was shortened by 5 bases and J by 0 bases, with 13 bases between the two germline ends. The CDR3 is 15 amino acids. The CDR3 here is CASSAGLSMNTEAFF. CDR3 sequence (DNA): TGTGCCAGTAGTGCGGGCCTTTCGATGAACACTGAAGCTTTCTTT. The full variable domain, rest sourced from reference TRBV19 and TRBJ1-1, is DGGITQSPKYLFRKEGQNVTLSCEQNLNHDAMYWYRQDPGQGLRLIYYSQIVNDFQKGDIAEGYSVSREKKESFPLTVTSAQKNPTAFYLCASSAGLSMNTEAFFGQGTRLTVV.

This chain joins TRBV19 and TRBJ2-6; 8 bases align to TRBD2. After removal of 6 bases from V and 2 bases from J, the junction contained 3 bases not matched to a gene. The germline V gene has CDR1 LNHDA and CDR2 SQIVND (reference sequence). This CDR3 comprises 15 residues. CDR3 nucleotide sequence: TGTGCCAGTAGCGGGAGGGCCGCTGGGGCCAACGTCCTGACTTTC. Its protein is CASSGRAAGANVLTF. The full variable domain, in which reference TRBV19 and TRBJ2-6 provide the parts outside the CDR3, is DGGITQSPKYLFRKEGQNVTLSCEQNLNHDAMYWYRQDPGQGLRLIYYSQIVNDFQKGDIAEGYSVSREKKESFPLTVTSAQKNPTAFYLCASSGRAAGANVLTFGAGSRLTVL.

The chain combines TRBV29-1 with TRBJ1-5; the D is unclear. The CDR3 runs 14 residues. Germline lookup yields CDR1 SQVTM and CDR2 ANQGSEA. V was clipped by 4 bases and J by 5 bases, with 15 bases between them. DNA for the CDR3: TGCAGCGTTGCTGGGGTCGGTCGGGATCAGCCCCAGCATTTT. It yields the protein CSVAGVGRDQPQHF.

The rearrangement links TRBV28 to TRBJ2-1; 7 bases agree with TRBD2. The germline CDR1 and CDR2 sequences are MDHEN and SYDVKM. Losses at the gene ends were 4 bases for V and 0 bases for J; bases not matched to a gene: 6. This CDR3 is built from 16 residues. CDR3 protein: CASSSPAGDSYNEQFF. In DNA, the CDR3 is TGTGCCAGCAGTTCCCCTGCGGGGGACTCCTACAATGAGCAGTTCTTC.

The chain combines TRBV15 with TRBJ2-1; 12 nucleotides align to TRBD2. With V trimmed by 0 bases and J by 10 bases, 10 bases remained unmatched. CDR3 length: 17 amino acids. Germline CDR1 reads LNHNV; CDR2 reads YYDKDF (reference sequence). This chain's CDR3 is CATSRDQQLAGGGEQFF. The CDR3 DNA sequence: TGTGCCACCAGCAGAGATCAGCAACTAGCGGGAGGAGGGGAGCAGTTCTTC.

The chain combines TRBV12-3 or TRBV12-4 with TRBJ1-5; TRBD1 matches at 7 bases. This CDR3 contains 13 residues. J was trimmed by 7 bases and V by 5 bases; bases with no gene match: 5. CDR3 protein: CASSQGVGQPQHF. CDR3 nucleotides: TGTGCCAGCAGTCAGGGGGTTGGACAGCCCCAGCATTTT.

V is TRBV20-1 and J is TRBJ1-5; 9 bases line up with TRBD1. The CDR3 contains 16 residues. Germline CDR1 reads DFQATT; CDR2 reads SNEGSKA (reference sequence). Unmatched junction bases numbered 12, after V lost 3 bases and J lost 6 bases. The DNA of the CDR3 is TGCAGTGCTAGTCAACCCCGGACAGGGGACAGTCAGCCCCAGCATTTT. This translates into CSASQPRTGDSQPQHF.

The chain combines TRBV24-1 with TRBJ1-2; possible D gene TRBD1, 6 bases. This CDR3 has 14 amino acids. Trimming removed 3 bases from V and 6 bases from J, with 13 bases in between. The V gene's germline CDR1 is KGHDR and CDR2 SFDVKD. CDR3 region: CATSDANRVNGYTF. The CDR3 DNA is TGTGCCACCAGTGATGCGAACAGGGTTAATGGCTACACCTTC.

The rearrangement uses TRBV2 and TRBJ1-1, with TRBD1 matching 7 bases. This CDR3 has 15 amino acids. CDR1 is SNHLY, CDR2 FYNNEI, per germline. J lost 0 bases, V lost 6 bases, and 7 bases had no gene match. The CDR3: CASSDQGQLNTEAFF. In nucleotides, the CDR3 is TGTGCCAGCAGCGACCAGGGACAGCTGAACACTGAAGCTTTCTTT.

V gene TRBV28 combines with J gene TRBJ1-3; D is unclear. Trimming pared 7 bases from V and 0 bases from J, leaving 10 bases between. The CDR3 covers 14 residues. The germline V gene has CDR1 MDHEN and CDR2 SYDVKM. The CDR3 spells CASIRQPSGNTIYF. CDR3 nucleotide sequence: TGTGCCAGCATCAGGCAGCCCTCTGGAAACACCATATATTTT.

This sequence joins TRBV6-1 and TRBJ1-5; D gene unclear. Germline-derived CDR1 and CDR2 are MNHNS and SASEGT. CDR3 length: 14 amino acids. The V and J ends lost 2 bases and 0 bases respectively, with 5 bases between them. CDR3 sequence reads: CASSERTSNQPQHF. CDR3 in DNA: TGTGCCAGCAGTGAAAGGACTAGCAATCAGCCCCAGCATTTT.

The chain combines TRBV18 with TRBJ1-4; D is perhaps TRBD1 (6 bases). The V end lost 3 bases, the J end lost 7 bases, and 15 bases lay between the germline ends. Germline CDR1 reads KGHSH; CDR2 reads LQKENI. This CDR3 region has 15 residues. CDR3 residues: CASSPETATGEKLFF. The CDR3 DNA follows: TGTGCCAGCTCACCCGAGACAGCGACAGGTGAAAAACTGTTTTTT.

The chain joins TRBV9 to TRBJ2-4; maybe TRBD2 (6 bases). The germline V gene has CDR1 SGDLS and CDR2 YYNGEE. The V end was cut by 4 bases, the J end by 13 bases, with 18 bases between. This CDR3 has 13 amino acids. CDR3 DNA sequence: TGTGCCAGCAGCCCGGAGCTCACTAGCCCACAGTACTTC. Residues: CASSPELTSPQYF. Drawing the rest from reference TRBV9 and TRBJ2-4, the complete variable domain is DSGVTQTPKHLITATGQRVTLRCSPRSGDLSVYWYQQSLDQGLQFLIQYYNGEERAKGNILERFSAQQFPDLHSELNLSSLELGDSALYFCASSPELTSPQYFGAGTRLSVL.

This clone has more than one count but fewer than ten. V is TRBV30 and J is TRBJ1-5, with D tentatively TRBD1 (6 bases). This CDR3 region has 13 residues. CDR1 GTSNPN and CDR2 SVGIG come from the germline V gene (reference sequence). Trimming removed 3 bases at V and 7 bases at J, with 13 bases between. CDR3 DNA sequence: TGTGCCTGGAGGGAGGGGGTTGGCCAGCCCCAGCATTTT. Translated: CAWREGVGQPQHF.

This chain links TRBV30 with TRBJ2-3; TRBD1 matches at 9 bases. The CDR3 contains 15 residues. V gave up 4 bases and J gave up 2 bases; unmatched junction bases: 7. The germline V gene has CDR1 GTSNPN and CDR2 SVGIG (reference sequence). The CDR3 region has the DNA TGTGCCTGGACCCGAACAGGGGGCTACACAGATACGCAGTATTTT. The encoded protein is CAWTRTGGYTDTQYF.

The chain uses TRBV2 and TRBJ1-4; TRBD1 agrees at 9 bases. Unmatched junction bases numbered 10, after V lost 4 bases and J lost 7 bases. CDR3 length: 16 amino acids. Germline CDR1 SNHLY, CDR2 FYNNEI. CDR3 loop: CASSGSPGTGFEKLFF. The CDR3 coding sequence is TGTGCCAGCAGTGGATCTCCCGGGACAGGGTTTGAAAAACTGTTTTTT.

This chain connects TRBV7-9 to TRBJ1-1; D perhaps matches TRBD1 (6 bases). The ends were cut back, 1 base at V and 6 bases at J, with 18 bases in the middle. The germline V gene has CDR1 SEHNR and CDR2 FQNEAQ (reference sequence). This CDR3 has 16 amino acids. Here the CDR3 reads CASSLVGAGGSAEAFF. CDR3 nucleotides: TGTGCCAGCAGCTTAGTGGGTGCGGGGGGCTCGGCTGAAGCTTTCTTT.

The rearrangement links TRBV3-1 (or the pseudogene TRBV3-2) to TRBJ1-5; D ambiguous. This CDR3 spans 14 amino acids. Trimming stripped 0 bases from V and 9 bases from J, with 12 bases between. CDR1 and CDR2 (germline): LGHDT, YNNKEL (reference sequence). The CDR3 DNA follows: TGTGCCAGCAGCCAAGATTTCGGGCCCGGGCCCCAGCATTTT. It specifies CASSQDFGPGPQHF.

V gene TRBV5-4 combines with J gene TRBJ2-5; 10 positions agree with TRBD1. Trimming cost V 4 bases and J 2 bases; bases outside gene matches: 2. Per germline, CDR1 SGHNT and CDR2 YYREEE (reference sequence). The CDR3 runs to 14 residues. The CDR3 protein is CASSRDRGQETQYF. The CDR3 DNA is TGTGCCAGCAGCAGGGACAGGGGACAAGAGACCCAGTACTTC.

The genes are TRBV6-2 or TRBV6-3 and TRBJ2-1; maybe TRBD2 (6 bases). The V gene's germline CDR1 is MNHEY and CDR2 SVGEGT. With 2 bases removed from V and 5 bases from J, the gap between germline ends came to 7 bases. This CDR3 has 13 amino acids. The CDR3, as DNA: TGTGCCAGCAGTTACCGGAGGGACAATGAGCAGTTCTTC. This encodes CASSYRRDNEQFF.

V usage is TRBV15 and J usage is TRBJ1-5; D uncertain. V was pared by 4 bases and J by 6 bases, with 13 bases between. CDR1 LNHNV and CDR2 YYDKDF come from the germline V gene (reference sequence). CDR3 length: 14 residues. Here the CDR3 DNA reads TGTGCCACCAGCATGGGCCTCCCGAGTCAGCCCCAGCATTTT. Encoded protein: CATSMGLPSQPQHF.

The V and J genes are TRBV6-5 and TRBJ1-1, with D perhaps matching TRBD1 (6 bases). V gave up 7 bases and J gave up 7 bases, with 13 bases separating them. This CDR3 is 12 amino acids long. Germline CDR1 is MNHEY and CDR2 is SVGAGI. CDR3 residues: CASTLRGVEAFF. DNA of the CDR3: TGTGCCAGCACCCTAAGGGGGGTTGAAGCTTTCTTT.

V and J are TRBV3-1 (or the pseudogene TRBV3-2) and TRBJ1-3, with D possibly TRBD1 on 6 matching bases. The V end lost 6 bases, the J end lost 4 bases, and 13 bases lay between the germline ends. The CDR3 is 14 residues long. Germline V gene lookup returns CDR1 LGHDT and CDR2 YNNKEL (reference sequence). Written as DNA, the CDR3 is TGTGCCAGCAGGCCGGCAGGGGACGGAAACACCATATATTTT. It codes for CASRPAGDGNTIYF.

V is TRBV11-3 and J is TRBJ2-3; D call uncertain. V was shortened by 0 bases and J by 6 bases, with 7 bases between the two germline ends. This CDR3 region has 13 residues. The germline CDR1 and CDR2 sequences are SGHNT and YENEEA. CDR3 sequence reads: CASSLDLADTQYF. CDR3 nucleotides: TGTGCCAGCAGCTTAGATCTGGCGGATACGCAGTATTTT. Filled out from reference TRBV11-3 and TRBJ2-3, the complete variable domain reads EAGVVQSPRYKIIEKKQPVAFWCNPISGHNTLYWYLQNLGQGPELLIRYENEEAVDDSQLPKDRFSAERLKGVDSTLKIQPAELGDSAVYLCASSLDLADTQYFGPGTRLTVL.

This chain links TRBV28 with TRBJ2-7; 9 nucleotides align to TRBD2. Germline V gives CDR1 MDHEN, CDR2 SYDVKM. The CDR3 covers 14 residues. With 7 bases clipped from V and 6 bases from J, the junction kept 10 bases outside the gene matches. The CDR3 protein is CASTFSGSRVEQYF. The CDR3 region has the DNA TGTGCCAGCACCTTTAGCGGGAGTCGAGTCGAGCAGTACTTC.

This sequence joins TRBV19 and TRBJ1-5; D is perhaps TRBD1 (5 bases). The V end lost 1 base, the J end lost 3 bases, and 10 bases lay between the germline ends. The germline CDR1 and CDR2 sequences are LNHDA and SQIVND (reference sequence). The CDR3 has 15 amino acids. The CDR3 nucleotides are TGTGCCAGTAGTATAGGACAGCTAGTCAATCAGCCCCAGCATTTT. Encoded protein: CASSIGQLVNQPQHF.